This T cell receptor (beta chain) was captured in a study of blood T cell repertoires in COVID-19. About the research overall: Acute and convalescent COVID-19 samples came from the United States, Italy and Spain. T cells, B-cell-depleted T cells, or PBMCs provided the cDNA or gDNA that served as material.

Data came from immunoSEQ multiplex PCR; TCRdb stores just in-frame clones and leaves some out. Counted here are 150,000 to 200,000 clones, roughly 88% occurring once; the ten biggest clones make up about 6.9%. The Seattle patients, enrolled during active infection, were followed longitudinally. Trimming cost V 3 bases and J 2 bases, with 10 bases left between them. The CDR3 totals 14 residues. Germline V gene sequence: CDR1 SEHNR, CDR2 FQNEAQ (reference sequence). Sequenced input: peripheral blood. The TCR was taken from an older man with COVID-19, enrolled during active disease. The chain combines TRBV7-9 with TRBJ1-1; weak D call: TRBD1 (5 bases). As DNA, the CDR3 is TGTGCCAGCAGCTTCGGGACTCTCAACACTGAAGCTTTCTTT. Its translation: CASSFGTLNTEAFF.